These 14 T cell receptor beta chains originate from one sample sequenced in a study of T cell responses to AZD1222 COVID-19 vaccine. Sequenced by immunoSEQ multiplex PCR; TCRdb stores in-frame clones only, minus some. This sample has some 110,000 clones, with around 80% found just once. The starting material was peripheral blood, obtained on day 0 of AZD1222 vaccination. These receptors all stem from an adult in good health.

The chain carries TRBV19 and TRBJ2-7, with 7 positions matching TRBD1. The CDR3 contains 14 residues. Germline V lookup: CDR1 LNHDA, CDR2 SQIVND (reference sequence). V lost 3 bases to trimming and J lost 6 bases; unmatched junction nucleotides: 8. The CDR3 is CASSIPGQKTEQYF. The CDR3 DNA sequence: TGTGCCAGTAGTATCCCGGGACAGAAAACCGAGCAGTACTTC. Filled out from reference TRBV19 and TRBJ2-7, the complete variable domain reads DGGITQSPKYLFRKEGQNVTLSCEQNLNHDAMYWYRQDPGQGLRLIYYSQIVNDFQKGDIAEGYSVSREKKESFPLTVTSAQKNPTAFYLCASSIPGQKTEQYFGPGTRLTVT.

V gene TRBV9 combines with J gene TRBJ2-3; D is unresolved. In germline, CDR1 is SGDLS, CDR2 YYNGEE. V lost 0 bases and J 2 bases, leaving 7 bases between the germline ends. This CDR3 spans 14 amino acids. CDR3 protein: CASSVDRSTDTQYF. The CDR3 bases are TGTGCCAGCAGCGTAGATAGATCCACAGATACGCAGTATTTT.

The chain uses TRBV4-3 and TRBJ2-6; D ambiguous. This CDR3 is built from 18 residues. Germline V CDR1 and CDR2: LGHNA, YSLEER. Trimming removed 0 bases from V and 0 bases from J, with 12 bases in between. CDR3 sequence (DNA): TGCGCCAGCAGCCAAGAAAAGGGTAGGGTCTCTGGGGCCAACGTCCTGACTTTC. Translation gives CASSQEKGRVSGANVLTF.

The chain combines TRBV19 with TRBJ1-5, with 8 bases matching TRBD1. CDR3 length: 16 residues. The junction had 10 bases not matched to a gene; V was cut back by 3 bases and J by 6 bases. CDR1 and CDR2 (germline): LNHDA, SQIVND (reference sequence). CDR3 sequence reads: CASSISSRGHGQPQHF. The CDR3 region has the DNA TGTGCCAGTAGTATTTCCTCCAGGGGGCACGGTCAGCCCCAGCATTTT.

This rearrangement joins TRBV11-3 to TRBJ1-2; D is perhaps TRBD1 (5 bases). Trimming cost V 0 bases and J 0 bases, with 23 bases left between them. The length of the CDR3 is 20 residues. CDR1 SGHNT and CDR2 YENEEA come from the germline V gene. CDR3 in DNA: TGTGCCAGCAGCTTAGAGATTGTAGGCGGGACGCACCCCCCTAACTATGGCTACACCTTC. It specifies CASSLEIVGGTHPPNYGYTF.

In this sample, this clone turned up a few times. This CDR3 reads CASSLGTGNSPLHF. The CDR3 bases are TGTGCCAGCAGTCTGGGGACAGGGAATTCACCCCTCCACTTT. V usage is TRBV27 and J usage is TRBJ1-6, with 9 bases fitting TRBD1. This CDR3 has 14 amino acids. Unmatched junction bases numbered 3, after V lost 5 bases and J lost 7 bases. Germline values: CDR1 MNHEY, CDR2 SMNVEV (reference sequence).

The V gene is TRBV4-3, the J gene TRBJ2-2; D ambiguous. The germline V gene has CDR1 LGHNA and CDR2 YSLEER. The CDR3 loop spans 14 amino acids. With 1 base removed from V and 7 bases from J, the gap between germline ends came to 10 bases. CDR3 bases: TGCGCCAGCAGCCAAGGGCTGGTTGTCGGGGAGCTGTTTTTT. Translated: CASSQGLVVGELFF.

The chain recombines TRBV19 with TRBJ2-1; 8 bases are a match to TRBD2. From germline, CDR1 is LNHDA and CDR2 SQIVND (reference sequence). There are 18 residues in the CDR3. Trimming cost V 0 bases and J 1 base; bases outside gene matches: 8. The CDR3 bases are TGTGCCAGTAGTATAGATGGGCCGCGGGGGGTATCCTACAATGAGCAGTTCTTC. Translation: CASSIDGPRGVSYNEQFF.

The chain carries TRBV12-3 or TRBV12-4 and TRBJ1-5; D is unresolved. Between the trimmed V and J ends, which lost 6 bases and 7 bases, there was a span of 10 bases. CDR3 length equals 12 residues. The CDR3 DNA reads TGTGCCAGCAGCCCGGGAAAGCAGCCCCAGCATTTT. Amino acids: CASSPGKQPQHF.

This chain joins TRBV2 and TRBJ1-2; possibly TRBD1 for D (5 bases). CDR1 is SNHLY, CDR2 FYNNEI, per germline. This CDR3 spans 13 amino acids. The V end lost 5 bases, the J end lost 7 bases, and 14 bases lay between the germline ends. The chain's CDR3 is CASSSPGEGGYTF. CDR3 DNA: TGTGCCAGCAGTTCCCCGGGGGAGGGTGGCTACACCTTC. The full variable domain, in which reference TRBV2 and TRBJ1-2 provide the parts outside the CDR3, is EPEVTQTPSHQVTQMGQEVILRCVPISNHLYFYWYRQILGQKVEFLVSFYNNEISEKSEIFDDQFSVERPDGSNFTLKIRSTKLEDSAMYFCASSSPGEGGYTFGSGTRLTVV.

The CDR3 protein is CASSSGQLTQYF. In nucleotides, the CDR3 is TGTGCCAGCAGCAGTGGACAGCTAACGCAGTATTTT. The chain couples TRBV9 to TRBJ2-3, with a possible D match to TRBD1 (6 bases). Trimming shortened V by 4 bases and J by 9 bases, and 12 bases separated the two germline ends. The germline gives CDR1 SGDLS, CDR2 YYNGEE. CDR3 size: 12 residues.

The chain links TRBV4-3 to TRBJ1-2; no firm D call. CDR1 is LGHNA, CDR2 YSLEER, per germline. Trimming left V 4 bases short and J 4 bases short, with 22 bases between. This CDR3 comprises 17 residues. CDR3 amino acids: CASSPRGTAELGYGYTF. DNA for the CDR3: TGCGCCAGCAGCCCCCGGGGAACGGCTGAGCTAGGCTATGGCTACACCTTC.

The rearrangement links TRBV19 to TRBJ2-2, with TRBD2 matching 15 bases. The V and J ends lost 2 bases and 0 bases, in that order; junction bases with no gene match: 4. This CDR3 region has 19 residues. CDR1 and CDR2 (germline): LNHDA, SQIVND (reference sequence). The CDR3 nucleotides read TGTGCCAGTAGTATATGGGGACTAGCGGGGGGCTCGAACACCGGGGAGCTGTTTTTT. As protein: CASSIWGLAGGSNTGELFF.

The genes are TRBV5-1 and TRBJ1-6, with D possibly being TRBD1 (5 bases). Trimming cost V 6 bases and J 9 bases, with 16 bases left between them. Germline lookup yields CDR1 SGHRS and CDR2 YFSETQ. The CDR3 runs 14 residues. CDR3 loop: CASKLGTGISPLHF. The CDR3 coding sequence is TGCGCCAGCAAACTGGGGACGGGTATTTCACCCCTCCACTTT.